This TCR beta chain was recorded in a study of cytomegalovirus exposure and HLA in healthy donors. Findings and limits, study-wide: An apparent linkage of common viral pathogens to several of the most significant clusters emerged in a later analysis. Per published accounts, TCR beta sequences correctly predicted the HLA-A and HLA-B alleles of most subjects. In a later analysis, at a false discovery rate of 0.05, over 15,000 TCR beta sequences were associated with HLA alleles. According to the study, 160 or so TCR beta chains were cytomegalovirus-associated.

Turning to this clone: Its antigen is not known.

Per the germline V gene, CDR1 is SGDLS and CDR2 is YYNGEE. Trimming pared 4 bases from V and 1 base from J, leaving 11 bases between. CDR3 length: 14 amino acids. PCR primers comprised 60 Vbeta and 13 Jbeta primers. Repertoires were generated with immunoSEQ multiplex PCR, while TCRdb's copy carries only in-frame clones and drops some. The data hold more than 110,000 clones, with 80% observed a single time. This receptor was obtained from a man over 45 in good health and CMV-seronegative. The sequenced material came from PBMCs. This chain uses TRBV9 with TRBJ1-1; tentative D call: TRBD1 (6 bases). The CDR3: CASSLGTRNTEAFF. The DNA for the CDR3 is TGTGCCAGCAGCCTCGGGACAAGGAACACTGAAGCTTTCTTT.